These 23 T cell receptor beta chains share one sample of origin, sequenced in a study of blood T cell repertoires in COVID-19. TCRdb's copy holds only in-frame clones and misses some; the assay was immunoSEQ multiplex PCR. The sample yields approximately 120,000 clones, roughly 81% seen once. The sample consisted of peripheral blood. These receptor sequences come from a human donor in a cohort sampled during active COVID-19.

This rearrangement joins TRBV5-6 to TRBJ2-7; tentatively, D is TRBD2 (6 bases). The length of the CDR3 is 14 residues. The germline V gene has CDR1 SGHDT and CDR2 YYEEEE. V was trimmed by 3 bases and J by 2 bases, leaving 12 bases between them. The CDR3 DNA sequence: TGTGCCAGCAGCTCCCCGGGGGATGCCTACGAGCAGTACTTC. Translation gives CASSSPGDAYEQYF.

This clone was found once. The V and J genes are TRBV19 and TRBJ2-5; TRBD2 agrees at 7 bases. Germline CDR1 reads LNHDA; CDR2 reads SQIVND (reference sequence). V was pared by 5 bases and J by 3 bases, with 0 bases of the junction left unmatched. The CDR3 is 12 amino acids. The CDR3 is CASSLAEETQYF. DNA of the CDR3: TGTGCCAGTAGTCTAGCGGAAGAGACCCAGTACTTC.

The CDR3: CASSWDRGRKAFF. The CDR3 DNA reads as TGTGCCAGCAGCTGGGACAGGGGGAGGAAAGCTTTCTTT. The rearrangement links TRBV6-2 or TRBV6-3 to TRBJ1-1; 11 nucleotides align to TRBD1. This CDR3 region has 13 residues. The J segment lost 9 bases and the V segment lost 6 bases, leaving 6 bases of the junction unmatched. Germline V gene data show CDR1 as MNHEY and CDR2 as SVGEGT.

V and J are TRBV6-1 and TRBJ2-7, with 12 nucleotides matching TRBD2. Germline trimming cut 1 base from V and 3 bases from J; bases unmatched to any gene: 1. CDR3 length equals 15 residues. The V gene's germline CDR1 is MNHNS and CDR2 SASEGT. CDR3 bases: TGTGCCAGCAGTGAAGAGACTAGCGGGGGCTACGAGCAGTACTTC. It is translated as CASSEETSGGYEQYF.

CDR3 amino acids: CASTGQAMNTEAFF. The CDR3 coding sequence is TGTGCCAGTACGGGACAGGCCATGAACACTGAAGCTTTCTTT. The chain links TRBV6-6 to TRBJ1-1, with TRBD1 identical over 8 bases. Germline CDR1 is MNHNY and CDR2 is SVGAGI (reference sequence). CDR3 length equals 14 residues. J lost 0 bases, V lost 9 bases, and 6 bases had no gene match.

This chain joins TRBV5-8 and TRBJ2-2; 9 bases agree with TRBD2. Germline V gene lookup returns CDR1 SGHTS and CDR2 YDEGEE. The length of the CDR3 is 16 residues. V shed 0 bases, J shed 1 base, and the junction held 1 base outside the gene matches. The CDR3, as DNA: TGTGCCAGCAGCTTGGCGACTAGCGGGAACACCGGGGAGCTGTTTTTT. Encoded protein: CASSLATSGNTGELFF. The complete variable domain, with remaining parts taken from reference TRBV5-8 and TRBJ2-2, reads EAGVTQSPTHLIKTRGQQATLRCSPISGHTSVYWYQQALGLGLQFLLWYDEGEERNRGNFPPRFSGRQFPNYSSELNVNALELEDSALYLCASSLATSGNTGELFFGEGSRLTVL.

The CDR3 is CASSLAGRGGVSYEQYF. For the CDR3, the DNA is TGTGCCAGCAGCTTAGCGGGTCGAGGGGGGGTTTCCTACGAGCAGTACTTC. The J gene is TRBJ2-7, the V gene TRBV7-8; possible D gene TRBD2, 7 bases. Trimming removed 0 bases at V and 1 base at J, with 16 bases between. CDR1 and CDR2 from the germline V gene are SGHVS and FQNEAQ. The CDR3 contains 17 residues.

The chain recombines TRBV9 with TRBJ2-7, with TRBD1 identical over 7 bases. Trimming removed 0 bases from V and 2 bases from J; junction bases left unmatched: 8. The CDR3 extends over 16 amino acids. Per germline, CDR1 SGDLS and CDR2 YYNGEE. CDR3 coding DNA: TGTGCCAGCAGCGTAGGTGAGGGGGCTATCCCCTACGAGCAGTACTTC. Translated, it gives CASSVGEGAIPYEQYF.

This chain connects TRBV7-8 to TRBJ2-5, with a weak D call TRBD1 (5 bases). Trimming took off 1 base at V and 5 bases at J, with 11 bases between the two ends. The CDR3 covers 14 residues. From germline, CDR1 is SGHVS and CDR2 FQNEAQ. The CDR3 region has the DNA TGTGCCAGCAGCTTAGGGGGCAGGTTTGAGACCCAGTACTTC. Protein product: CASSLGGRFETQYF.

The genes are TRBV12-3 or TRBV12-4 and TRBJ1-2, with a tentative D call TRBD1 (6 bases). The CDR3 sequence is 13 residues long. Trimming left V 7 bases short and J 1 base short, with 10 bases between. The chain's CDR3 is CASNPDSNYGYTF. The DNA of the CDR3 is TGTGCCAGCAACCCGGACAGTAACTATGGCTACACCTTC.

CDR3 region: CASSVGGQLPSPLHF. Written as DNA, the CDR3 is TGTGCCAGCAGCGTTGGGGGACAGCTTCCTTCACCCCTCCACTTT. V gene TRBV7-8 combines with J gene TRBJ1-6; 7 nucleotides match TRBD1. The V gene's germline CDR1 is SGHVS and CDR2 FQNEAQ. V dropped 5 bases and J dropped 9; count of bases not matched to a gene: 10. The CDR3 length is 15 residues.

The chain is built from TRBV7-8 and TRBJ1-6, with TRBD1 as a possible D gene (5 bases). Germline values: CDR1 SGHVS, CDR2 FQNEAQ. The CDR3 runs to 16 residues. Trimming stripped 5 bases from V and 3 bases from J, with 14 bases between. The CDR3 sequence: CASSASDTGYNSPLHF. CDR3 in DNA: TGTGCCAGCAGCGCCAGCGATACAGGCTATAATTCACCCCTCCACTTT.

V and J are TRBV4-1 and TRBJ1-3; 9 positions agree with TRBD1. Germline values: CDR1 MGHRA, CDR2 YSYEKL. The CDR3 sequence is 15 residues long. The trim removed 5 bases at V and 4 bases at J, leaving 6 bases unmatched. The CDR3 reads CASSTGQGGGNTIYF. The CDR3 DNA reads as TGCGCCAGCAGCACGGGACAGGGAGGCGGAAACACCATATATTTT.

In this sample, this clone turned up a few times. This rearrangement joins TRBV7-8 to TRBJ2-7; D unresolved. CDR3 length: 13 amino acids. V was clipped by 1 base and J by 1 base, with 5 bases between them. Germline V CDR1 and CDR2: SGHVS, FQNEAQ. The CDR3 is CASSLGASYEQYF. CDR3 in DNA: TGTGCCAGCAGCTTAGGGGCTTCCTACGAGCAGTACTTC.

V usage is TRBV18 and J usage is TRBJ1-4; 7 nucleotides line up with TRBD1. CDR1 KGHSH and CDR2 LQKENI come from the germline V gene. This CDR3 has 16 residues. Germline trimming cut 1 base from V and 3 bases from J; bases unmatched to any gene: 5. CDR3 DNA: TGTGCCAGCTCACCACAAAACCAGGGGGCTAATGAAAAACTGTTTTTT. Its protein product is CASSPQNQGANEKLFF.

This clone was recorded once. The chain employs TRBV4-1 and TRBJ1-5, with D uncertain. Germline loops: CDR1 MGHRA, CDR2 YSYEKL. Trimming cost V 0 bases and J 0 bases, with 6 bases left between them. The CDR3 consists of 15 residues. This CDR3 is CASSQDRSSNQPQHF. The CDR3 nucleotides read TGCGCCAGCAGCCAAGATCGCAGTAGCAATCAGCCCCAGCATTTT.

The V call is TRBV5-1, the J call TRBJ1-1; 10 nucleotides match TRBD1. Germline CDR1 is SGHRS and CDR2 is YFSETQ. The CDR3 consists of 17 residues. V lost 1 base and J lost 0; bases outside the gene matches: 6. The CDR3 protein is CASSLRGQGFMNTEAFF. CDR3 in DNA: TGCGCCAGCAGCTTGAGGGGACAGGGGTTCATGAACACTGAAGCTTTCTTT.

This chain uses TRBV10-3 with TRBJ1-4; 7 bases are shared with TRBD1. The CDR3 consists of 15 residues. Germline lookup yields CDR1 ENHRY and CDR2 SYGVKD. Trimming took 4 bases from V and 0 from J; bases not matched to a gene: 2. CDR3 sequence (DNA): TGTGCCATCAGTGGGACAGGCGCAACTAATGAAAAACTGTTTTTT. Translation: CAISGTGATNEKLFF.

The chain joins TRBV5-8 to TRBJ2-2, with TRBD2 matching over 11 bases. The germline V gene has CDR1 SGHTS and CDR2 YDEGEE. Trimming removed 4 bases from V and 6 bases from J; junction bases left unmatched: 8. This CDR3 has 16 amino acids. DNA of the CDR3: TGTGCCAGCAGCCGACGACTAGCGGGGATCGCCGGGGAGCTGTTTTTT. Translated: CASSRRLAGIAGELFF. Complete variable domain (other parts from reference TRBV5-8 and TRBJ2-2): EAGVTQSPTHLIKTRGQQATLRCSPISGHTSVYWYQQALGLGLQFLLWYDEGEERNRGNFPPRFSGRQFPNYSSELNVNALELEDSALYLCASSRRLAGIAGELFFGEGSRLTVL.

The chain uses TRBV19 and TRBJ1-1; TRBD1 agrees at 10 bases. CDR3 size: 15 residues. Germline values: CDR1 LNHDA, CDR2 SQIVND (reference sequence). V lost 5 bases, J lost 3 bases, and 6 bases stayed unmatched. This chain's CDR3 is CASSLDRGLHTEAFF. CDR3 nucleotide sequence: TGTGCCAGTAGTCTCGACAGGGGGCTTCACACTGAAGCTTTCTTT.

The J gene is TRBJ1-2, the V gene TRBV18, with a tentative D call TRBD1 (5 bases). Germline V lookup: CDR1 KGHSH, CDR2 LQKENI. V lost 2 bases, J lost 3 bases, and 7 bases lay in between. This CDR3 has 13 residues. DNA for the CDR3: TGTGCCAGCTCACCATCGGGGGACTATGGCTACACCTTC. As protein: CASSPSGDYGYTF.

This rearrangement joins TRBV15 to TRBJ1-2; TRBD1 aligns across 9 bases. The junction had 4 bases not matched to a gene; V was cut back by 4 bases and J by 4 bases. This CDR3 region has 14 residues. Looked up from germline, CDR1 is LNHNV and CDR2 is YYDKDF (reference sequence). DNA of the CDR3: TGTGCCACCAGCACGAGGACAGGGGCCTATGGCTACACCTTC. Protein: CATSTRTGAYGYTF.

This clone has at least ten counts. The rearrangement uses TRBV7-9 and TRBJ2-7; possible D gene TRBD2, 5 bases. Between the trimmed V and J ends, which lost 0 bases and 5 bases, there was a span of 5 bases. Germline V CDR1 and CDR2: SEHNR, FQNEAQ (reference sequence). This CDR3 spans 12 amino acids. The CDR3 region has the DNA TGTGCCAGCAGCTTAGCCGGGGACGAGCAGTACTTC. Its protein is CASSLAGDEQYF.